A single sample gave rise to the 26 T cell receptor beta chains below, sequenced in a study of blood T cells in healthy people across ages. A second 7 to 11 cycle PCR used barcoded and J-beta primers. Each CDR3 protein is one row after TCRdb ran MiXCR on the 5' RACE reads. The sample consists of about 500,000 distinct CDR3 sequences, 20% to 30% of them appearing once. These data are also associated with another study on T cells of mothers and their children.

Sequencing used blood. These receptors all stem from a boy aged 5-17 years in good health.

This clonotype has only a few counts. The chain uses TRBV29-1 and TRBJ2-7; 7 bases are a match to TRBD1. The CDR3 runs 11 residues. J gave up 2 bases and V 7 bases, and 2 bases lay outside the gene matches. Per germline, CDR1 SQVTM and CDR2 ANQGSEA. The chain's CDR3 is CSAGQTYEQYF. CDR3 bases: TGCAGCGCGGGACAGACCTACGAGCAGTACTTC.

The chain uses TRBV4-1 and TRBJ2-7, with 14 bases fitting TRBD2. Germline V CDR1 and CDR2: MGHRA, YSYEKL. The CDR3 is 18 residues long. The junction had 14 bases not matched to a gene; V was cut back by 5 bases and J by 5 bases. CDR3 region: CASSAFPGLAGVGHEQYF. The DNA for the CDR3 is TGCGCCAGCAGCGCTTTTCCGGGACTAGCGGGGGTGGGTCACGAGCAGTACTTC.

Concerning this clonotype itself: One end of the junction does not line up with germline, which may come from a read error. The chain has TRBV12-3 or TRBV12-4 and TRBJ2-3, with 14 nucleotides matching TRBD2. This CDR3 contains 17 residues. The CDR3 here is CASSPGTSGRGTDAQYF. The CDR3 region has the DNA TGTGCCAGCAGTCCCGGGACTAGCGGGAGAGGCACAGATGCGCAGTATTTT.

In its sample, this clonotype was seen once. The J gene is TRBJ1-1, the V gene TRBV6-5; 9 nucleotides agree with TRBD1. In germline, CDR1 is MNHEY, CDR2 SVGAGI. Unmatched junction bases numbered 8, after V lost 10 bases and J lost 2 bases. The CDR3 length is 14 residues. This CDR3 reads CATQGAPGNTEAFF. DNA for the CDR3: TGTGCCACACAGGGGGCGCCTGGAAACACTGAAGCTTTCTTT.

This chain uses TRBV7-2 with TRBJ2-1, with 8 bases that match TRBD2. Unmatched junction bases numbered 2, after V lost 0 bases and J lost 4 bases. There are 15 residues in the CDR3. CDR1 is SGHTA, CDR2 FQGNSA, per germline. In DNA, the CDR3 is TGTGCCAGCAGCTTAGCTCCGGGGGGGTACAATGAGCAGTTCTTC. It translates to CASSLAPGGYNEQFF.

In DNA form, the CDR3 reads TGTGCCAGCGGCCGGACTAGCGGGTTCCAAGAGACCCAGTACTTC. This encodes CASGRTSGFQETQYF. The chain uses TRBV12-3 or TRBV12-4 and TRBJ2-5; 11 bases are a match to TRBD2. V trimming: 8 bases; J trimming: 1 base; junction bases outside the gene matches: 6. The CDR3 sequence is 15 residues long.

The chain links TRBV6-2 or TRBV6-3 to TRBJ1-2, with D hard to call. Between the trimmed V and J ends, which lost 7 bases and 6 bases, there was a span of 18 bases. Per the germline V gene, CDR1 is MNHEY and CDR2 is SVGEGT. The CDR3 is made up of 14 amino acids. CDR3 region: CASTDFRRENGYTF. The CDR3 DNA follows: TGTGCCAGCACGGATTTCCGGAGAGAGAATGGCTACACCTTC.

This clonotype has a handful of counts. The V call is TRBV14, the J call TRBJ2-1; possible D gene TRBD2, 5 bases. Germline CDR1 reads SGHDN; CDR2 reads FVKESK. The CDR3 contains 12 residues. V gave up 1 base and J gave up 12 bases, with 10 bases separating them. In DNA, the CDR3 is TGTGCCAGCAGCCAAGTGAGGGCGTCGCAGTTCTTC. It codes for CASSQVRASQFF.

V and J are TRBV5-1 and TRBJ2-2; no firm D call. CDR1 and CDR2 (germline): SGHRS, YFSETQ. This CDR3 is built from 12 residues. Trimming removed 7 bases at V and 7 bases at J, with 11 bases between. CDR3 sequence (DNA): TGCGCCAGCCAAGATGTAGGCGGGGAGCTGTTTTTT. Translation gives CASQDVGGELFF. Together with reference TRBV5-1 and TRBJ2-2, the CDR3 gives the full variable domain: KAGVTQTPRYLIKTRGQQVTLSCSPISGHRSVSWYQQTPGQGLQFLFEYFSETQRNKGNFPGRFSGRQFSNSRSEMNVSTLELGDSALYLCASQDVGGELFFGEGSRLTVL.

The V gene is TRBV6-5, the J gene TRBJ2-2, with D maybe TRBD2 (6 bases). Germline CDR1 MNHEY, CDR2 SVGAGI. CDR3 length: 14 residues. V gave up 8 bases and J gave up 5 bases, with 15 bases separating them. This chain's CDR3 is CASRPSALTGELFF. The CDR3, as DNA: TGTGCCAGCCGCCCTAGCGCTTTGACCGGGGAGCTGTTTTTT.

The CDR3 region has the DNA TGTGCCAGCAGTCCCCAGATTCACTATGGCTACACCTTC. This translates into CASSPQIHYGYTF. The V and J genes are TRBV6-2 or TRBV6-3 and TRBJ1-2; D gene ambiguous. Trimming stripped 5 bases from V and 3 bases from J, with 10 bases between. In germline, CDR1 is MNHEY, CDR2 SVGEGT. The CDR3 has 13 amino acids.

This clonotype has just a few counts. The chain's CDR3 is CASISSSGNTIYF. CDR3 in DNA: TGTGCCAGCATCAGTAGCTCTGGAAACACCATATATTTT. The V and J genes are TRBV27 and TRBJ1-3; D uncertain. Germline assignment: CDR1 MNHEY and CDR2 SMNVEV (reference sequence). This CDR3 region has 13 residues. The V end was cut by 7 bases, the J end by 0 bases, with 7 bases between.

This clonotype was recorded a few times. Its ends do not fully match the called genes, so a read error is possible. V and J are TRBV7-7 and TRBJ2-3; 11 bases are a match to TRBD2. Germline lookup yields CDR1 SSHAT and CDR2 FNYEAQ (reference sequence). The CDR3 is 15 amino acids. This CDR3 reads CASSFSGGATDTQYF. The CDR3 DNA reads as TGTGCTAGCAGCTTTAGCGGGGGGGCCACAGATACGCAGTATTTT.

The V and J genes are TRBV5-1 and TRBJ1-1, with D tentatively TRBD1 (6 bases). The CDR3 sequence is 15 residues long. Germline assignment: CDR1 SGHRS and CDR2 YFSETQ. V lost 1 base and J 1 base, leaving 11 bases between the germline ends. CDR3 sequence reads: CASSLNRATNTEAFF. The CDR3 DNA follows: TGCGCCAGCAGCTTGAACAGGGCCACGAACACTGAAGCTTTCTTT.

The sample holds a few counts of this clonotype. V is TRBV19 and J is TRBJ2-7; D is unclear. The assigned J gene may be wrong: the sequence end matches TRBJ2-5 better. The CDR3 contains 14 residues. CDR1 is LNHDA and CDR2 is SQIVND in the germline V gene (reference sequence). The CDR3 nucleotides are TGTGCCAGTAGTATGGGCAAAACCGGCGAGACCCAGTACTTC. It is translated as CASSMGKTGETQYF.

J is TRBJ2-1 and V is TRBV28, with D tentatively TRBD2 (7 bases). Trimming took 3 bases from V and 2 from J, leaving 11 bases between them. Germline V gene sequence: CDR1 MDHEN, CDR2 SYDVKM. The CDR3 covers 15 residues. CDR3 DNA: TGTGCCAGCAGTTTGGGGGGGCGCACCTACAATGAGCAGTTCTTC. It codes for CASSLGGRTYNEQFF.

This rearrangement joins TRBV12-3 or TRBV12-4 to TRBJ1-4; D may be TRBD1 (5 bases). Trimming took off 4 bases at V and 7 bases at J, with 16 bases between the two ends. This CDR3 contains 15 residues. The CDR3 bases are TGTGCCAGCAGTTCCCAGACAGCCCTCATTGAAAAACTGTTTTTT. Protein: CASSSQTALIEKLFF.

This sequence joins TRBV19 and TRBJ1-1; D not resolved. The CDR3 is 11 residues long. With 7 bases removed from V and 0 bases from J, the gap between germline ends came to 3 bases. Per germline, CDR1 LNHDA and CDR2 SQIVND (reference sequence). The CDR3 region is CASTMNTEAFF. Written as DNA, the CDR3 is TGTGCCAGTACAATGAACACTGAAGCTTTCTTT. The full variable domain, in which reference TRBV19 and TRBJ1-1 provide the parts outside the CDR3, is DGGITQSPKYLFRKEGQNVTLSCEQNLNHDAMYWYRQDPGQGLRLIYYSQIVNDFQKGDIAEGYSVSREKKESFPLTVTSAQKNPTAFYLCASTMNTEAFFGQGTRLTVV.

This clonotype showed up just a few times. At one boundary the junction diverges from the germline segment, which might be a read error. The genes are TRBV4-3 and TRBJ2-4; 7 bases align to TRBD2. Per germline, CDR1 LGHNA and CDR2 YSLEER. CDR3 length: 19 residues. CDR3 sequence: CASSQEAGGRLSTKNIQYF. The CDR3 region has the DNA TGCGCCAGCAGTCAAGAGGCCGGGGGGAGGTTGTCAACCAAAAACATTCAGTACTTC.

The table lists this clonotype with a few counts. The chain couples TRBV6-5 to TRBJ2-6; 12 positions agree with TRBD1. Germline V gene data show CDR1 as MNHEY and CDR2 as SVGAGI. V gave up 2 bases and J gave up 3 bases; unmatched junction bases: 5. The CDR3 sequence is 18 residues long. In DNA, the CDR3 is TGTGCCAGCAGTTACACCGGGACAGGGGGCGGTGGGGCCAACGTCCTGACTTTC. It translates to CASSYTGTGGGGANVLTF.

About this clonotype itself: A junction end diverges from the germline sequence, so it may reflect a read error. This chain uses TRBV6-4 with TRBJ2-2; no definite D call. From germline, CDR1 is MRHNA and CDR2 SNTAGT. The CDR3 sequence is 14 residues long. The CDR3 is CAGSDSPGTGELFF. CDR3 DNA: TGTGCCGGCAGTGACTCGCCAGGCACCGGGGAGCTGTTTTTT.

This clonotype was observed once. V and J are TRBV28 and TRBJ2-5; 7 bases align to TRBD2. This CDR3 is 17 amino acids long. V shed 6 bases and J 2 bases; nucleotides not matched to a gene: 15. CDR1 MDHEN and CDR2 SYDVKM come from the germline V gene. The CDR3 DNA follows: TGTGCCAGCAGCCCATGGGTAGCGGGTGTGGTGCAAGAGACCCAGTACTTC. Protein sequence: CASSPWVAGVVQETQYF.

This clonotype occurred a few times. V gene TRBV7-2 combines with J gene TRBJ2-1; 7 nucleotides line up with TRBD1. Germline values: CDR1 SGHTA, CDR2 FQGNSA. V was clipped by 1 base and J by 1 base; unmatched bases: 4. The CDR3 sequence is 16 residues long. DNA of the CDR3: TGTGCCAGCAGCTTAGGACGACAGGGATCCTACAATGAGCAGTTCTTC. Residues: CASSLGRQGSYNEQFF. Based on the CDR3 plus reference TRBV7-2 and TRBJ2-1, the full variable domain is GAGVSQSPSNKVTEKGKDVELRCDPISGHTALYWYRQSLGQGLEFLIYFQGNSAPDKSGLPSDRFSAERTGGSVSTLTIQRTQQEDSAVYLCASSLGRQGSYNEQFFGPGTRLTVL.

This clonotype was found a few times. CDR3 amino acids: CASSLVETDEQYF. The CDR3 region has the DNA TGTGCCAGCAGCTTAGTCGAGACAGACGAGCAGTACTTC. The chain recombines TRBV7-8 with TRBJ2-7; possibly TRBD1 for D (5 bases). Germline CDR1 SGHVS, CDR2 FQNEAQ. Trimming pared 1 base from V and 5 bases from J, leaving 9 bases between. The CDR3 consists of 13 residues.

This chain's CDR3 is CASSPAGEDRPQHF. For the CDR3, the DNA is TGCGCCAGCAGCCCTGCAGGGGAGGATCGGCCCCAGCATTTT. The chain carries TRBV4-3 and TRBJ1-5; D possibly corresponds to TRBD1 (6 bases). V was pared by 4 bases and J by 9 bases, with 16 bases between. The CDR3 length is 14 residues. Germline V gene sequence: CDR1 LGHNA, CDR2 YSLEER.

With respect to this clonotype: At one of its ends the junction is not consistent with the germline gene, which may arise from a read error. The CDR3 here is CAGSLGTEGEKLFF. The CDR3 DNA follows: TGTGCCGGCAGCTTGGGGACAGAGGGTGAAAAACTGTTTTTT. The rearrangement links TRBV7-2 to TRBJ1-4; 7 nucleotides align to TRBD1. The germline CDR1 and CDR2 sequences are SGHTA and FQGNSA. The CDR3 loop spans 14 amino acids.